The 9 T cell receptor beta chains below all came from one sample that was sequenced in a study of T cell responses to AZD1222 COVID-19 vaccine. Produced via immunoSEQ multiplex PCR; TCRdb's table is partial and in-frame only. The table records about 78,000 clones, approximately 85% of them present only once. Source: peripheral blood, taken on day 0 of MenACWY control vaccination. Every receptor here comes from an adult in good health.

The chain uses TRBV4-2 and TRBJ2-1; 14 nucleotides align to TRBD2. The germline gives CDR1 LGHNA, CDR2 YNFKEQ. J lost 5 bases, V lost 2 bases, and 8 bases had no gene match. The CDR3 totals 18 residues. The CDR3 loop is CASSQSTSGGGRDNEQFF. The CDR3 DNA is TGTGCCAGCAGCCAATCGACTAGCGGGGGGGGAAGAGACAATGAGCAGTTCTTC.

The chain couples TRBV4-3 to TRBJ2-1; D possibly matches TRBD1 or TRBD2 (6 bases each). Germline V gene data show CDR1 as LGHNA and CDR2 as YSLEER. V was pared by 3 bases and J by 0 bases, with 9 bases between. The CDR3 extends over 15 amino acids. CDR3 residues: CASSHGGSSYNEQFF. As DNA, the CDR3 is TGCGCCAGCAGCCACGGGGGCAGCTCCTACAATGAGCAGTTCTTC.

This clone was detected only once. J is TRBJ2-4 and V is TRBV19, with TRBD1 matching 9 bases. The CDR3 has 14 residues. Germline V CDR1 and CDR2: LNHDA, SQIVND (reference sequence). V lost 5 bases and J lost 7; bases outside the gene matches: 6. CDR3 nucleotide sequence: TGTGCCAGTAGTGTTACAGGGGGCAGGAACATTCAGTACTTC. Translating it yields CASSVTGGRNIQYF. Combining the CDR3 with reference TRBV19 and TRBJ2-4 gives the whole variable domain DGGITQSPKYLFRKEGQNVTLSCEQNLNHDAMYWYRQDPGQGLRLIYYSQIVNDFQKGDIAEGYSVSREKKESFPLTVTSAQKNPTAFYLCASSVTGGRNIQYFGAGTRLSVL.

The V gene is TRBV28, the J gene TRBJ2-7; 9 nucleotides match TRBD2. V dropped 1 base and J dropped 6; count of bases not matched to a gene: 1. Per germline, CDR1 MDHEN and CDR2 SYDVKM. The CDR3 contains 13 residues. CDR3 coding DNA: TGTGCCAGCAGTTTATTTAGCGGGGGCGAGCAGTACTTC. It translates to CASSLFSGGEQYF.

The table lists this clone with a count of one. The chain joins TRBV5-1 to TRBJ1-2; maybe TRBD1 (6 bases). Germline V gene lookup returns CDR1 SGHRS and CDR2 YFSETQ. This CDR3 is 14 amino acids long. V was trimmed by 5 bases and J by 4 bases, leaving 15 bases between them. CDR3 in amino acids: CASSSGEKGYGYTF. The CDR3 region has the DNA TGCGCCAGCAGTTCAGGGGAGAAAGGCTATGGCTACACCTTC.

The chain joins TRBV6-1 to TRBJ1-1; unclear D gene. Germline assignment: CDR1 MNHNS and CDR2 SASEGT. This CDR3 spans 14 amino acids. The ends were cut back, 5 bases at V and 2 bases at J, with 12 bases in the middle. CDR3 DNA sequence: TGTGCCAGCAGTACTGTCCCAGGTAACACTGAAGCTTTCTTT. It codes for CASSTVPGNTEAFF.

In this sample, this clone turned up a few times. The J gene is TRBJ1-5, the V gene TRBV21-1; whether TRBD1, the table's D call, matches the DNA was not checked. TRBV21-1 is a pseudogene. The CDR3 contains 14 residues. This CDR3 is CASSNNRGWQPQHF. The CDR3 bases are TGTGCCAGCAGCAACAATAGGGGGTGGCAGCCCCAGCATTTT.

V is TRBV7-9 and J is TRBJ1-1, with no clear D. This CDR3 contains 13 residues. With 1 base removed from V and 0 bases from J, the gap between germline ends came to 3 bases. Per germline, CDR1 SEHNR and CDR2 FQNEAQ (reference sequence). The CDR3 sequence: CASSLDMNTEAFF. CDR3 in DNA: TGTGCCAGCAGCTTAGACATGAACACTGAAGCTTTCTTT.

The CDR3 protein is CASSTNAPGLIANYGYTF. Written as DNA, the CDR3 is TGTGCCAGCAGCACCAACGCCCCGGGACTAATAGCTAACTATGGCTACACCTTC. This chain joins TRBV9 and TRBJ1-2; D is perhaps TRBD1 (5 bases). The CDR3 extends over 18 amino acids. Trimming took 4 bases from V and 0 from J, leaving 22 bases between them. Germline V CDR1 and CDR2: SGDLS, YYNGEE.